This T cell receptor (beta chain) comes out of a study of CD8+CD57+ T cells in acquired aplastic anemia. Germline V gene sequence: CDR1 DFQATT, CDR2 SNEGSKA (reference sequence). The V gene lost 0 bases and the J gene lost 1 base, with 6 bases spanning the gap. This CDR3 is built from 13 residues. This clonotype was observed a handful of times. Patients picked for sequencing had shown CD8+CD57+ cell expansion detected by flow cytometry. Using genomic DNA as the template, TCR beta VDJ and CDR3 profiling was carried out. Each CDR3 protein gets one entry after TCRdb re-called the reads with MiXCR. The table records approximately 190,000 distinct CDR3 sequences, 40% to 55% of them present only once.

The chain combines TRBV20-1 with TRBJ1-1; D unresolved. The clonotype comes from a human donor with aplastic anemia. The specimen sequenced was sorted CD4+, CD8+, or CD8+CD57+ T cells (not recorded which) from PBMCs. This CDR3 is CSAREDENTEAFF. CDR3 bases: TGCAGTGCTAGAGAGGACGAGAACACTGAAGCTTTCTTT.